The clone carrying this T cell receptor beta chain was seen just once. The table came from immunoSEQ multiplex PCR; TCRdb's copy has only in-frame clones and leaves some out. The data show 150,000 to 200,000 clones, roughly 91% seen once. This sample stems from a study of control samples from healthy donors and cancer patients. Trimming cost V 7 bases and J 7 bases; bases outside gene matches: 9. The germline CDR1 and CDR2 sequences are SNHLY and FYNNEI. The CDR3 has 13 amino acids. This TCR was recovered from a woman aged 25 to 45 in good health. The genes are TRBV2 and TRBJ1-2, with 7 bases identical to TRBD1. The sequenced material came from blood. Here the CDR3 DNA reads TGTGCCAGCACTCCGGGCAGGGGGGTTGGCTACACCTTC. Translated, it gives CASTPGRGVGYTF.